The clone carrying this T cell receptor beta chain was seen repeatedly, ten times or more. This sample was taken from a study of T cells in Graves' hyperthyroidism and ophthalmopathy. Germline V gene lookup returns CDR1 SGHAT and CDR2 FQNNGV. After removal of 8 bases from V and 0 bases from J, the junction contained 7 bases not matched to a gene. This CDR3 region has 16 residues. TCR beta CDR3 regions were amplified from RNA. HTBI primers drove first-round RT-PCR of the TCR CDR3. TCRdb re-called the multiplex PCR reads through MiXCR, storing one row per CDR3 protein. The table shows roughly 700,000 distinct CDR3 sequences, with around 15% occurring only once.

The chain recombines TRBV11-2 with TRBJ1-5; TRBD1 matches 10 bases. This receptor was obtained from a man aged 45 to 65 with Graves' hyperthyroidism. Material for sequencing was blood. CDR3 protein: CASAPGQGFSNQPQHF. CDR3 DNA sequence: TGTGCCAGCGCACCGGGACAGGGGTTTAGCAATCAGCCCCAGCATTTT.